These T cell receptor beta chains were read from a single sample in a study of Ad26.COV2.S vaccination and SARS-CoV-2 variants. Data came from immunoSEQ multiplex PCR; TCRdb stores just in-frame clones and leaves some out. The sample has fewer than 900,000 clones; more than 80% are singletons. The sequencing here drew on peripheral blood, taken in a trial of Ad26.COV2.S vaccine versus placebo. Receptors were obtained from a person aged 18-60 years who received the Ad26.COV2.S COVID-19 vaccine or a placebo. CDR3s include the opening cysteine and the closing phenylalanine or tryptophan. Clone size is stated in some rows and not others, as once, few, many or a class when expanded.

size: -; J: TRBJ2-7; V: TRBV6-5; CDR3: CASSTRRASSYEQYF
size: once; J: TRBJ2-1; V: TRBV2; CDR3: CASMVGEWDEQFF
size: -; J: TRBJ1-2; V: TRBV15; CDR3: CATSGGQNYGYTF
size: -; J: TRBJ1-3; V: TRBV7-2; CDR3: CASSLSPPGGNTIYF
size: -; J: TRBJ1-1; V: TRBV29-1; CDR3: CSGGTGNTEAFF
size: once; J: TRBJ2-3; V: TRBV7-3; CDR3: CASSFRAGGPDTQYF
size: -; J: TRBJ2-2; V: TRBV27; CDR3: CASKDRINTGELFF
size: -; J: TRBJ2-7; V: TRBV14; CDR3: CASSPTTYEQYF
size: -; J: TRBJ2-5; V: TRBV7-8; CDR3: CASSLVLRLAGLETQYF
size: -; J: TRBJ2-2; V: TRBV24-1; CDR3: CALGIGNTGELFF
size: -; J: TRBJ2-7; V: TRBV3-1/TRBV3-2; CDR3: CASSQDGQSWEYF
size: -; J: TRBJ2-2; V: TRBV4-3; CDR3: CASSRGRRNGELFF
size: -; J: TRBJ1-1; V: TRBV12-5; CDR3: CASGLVPPLLPTEAFF
size: -; J: TRBJ1-3; V: TRBV5-4; CDR3: CASSPSGTGGSYSGNTIYF
size: once; J: TRBJ1-1; V: TRBV18; CDR3: CASSPYEGNTEAFF
size: -; J: TRBJ1-1; V: TRBV5-4; CDR3: CASSFDRGTEAFF
size: -; J: TRBJ2-1; V: TRBV9; CDR3: CASSVATTTNEQFF
size: -; J: TRBJ2-1; V: TRBV19; CDR3: CASSIGLAGGDEQFF
size: -; J: TRBJ2-3; V: TRBV2; CDR3: CASNPAAPITDTQYF
size: -; J: TRBJ1-5; V: TRBV19; CDR3: CASSDREKSNQPQHF
size: once; J: TRBJ2-2; V: TRBV2; CDR3: CASRGPPGLAGANTGELFF
size: few; J: TRBJ2-5; V: TRBV2; CDR3: CASKRETGEETQYF
size: -; J: TRBJ2-2; V: TRBV7-2; CDR3: CASSLERDNTGELFF
size: -; J: TRBJ1-1; V: TRBV11-2; CDR3: CASSSDGDTEAFF
size: -; J: TRBJ2-6; V: TRBV5-4; CDR3: CASSLAGGSGANVLTF
size: -; J: TRBJ2-3; V: TRBV19; CDR3: CASSTSGYTDTQYF
size: -; J: TRBJ1-1; V: TRBV6-2/TRBV6-3; CDR3: CASSSLTVEAFF
size: -; J: TRBJ2-7; V: TRBV24-1; CDR3: CATSDSGPHREQYF
size: -; J: TRBJ2-6; V: TRBV10-3; CDR3: CAISVIDPYPGANVLTF
size: -; J: TRBJ2-1; V: TRBV3-1/TRBV3-2; CDR3: CASSRGLTSSYNEQFF
size: -; J: TRBJ2-3; V: TRBV5-1; CDR3: CASSLYLEGRLDTQYF
size: -; J: TRBJ1-1; V: TRBV19; CDR3: CASSNQPEENEAFF
size: -; J: TRBJ1-6; V: TRBV11-2; CDR3: CASSQTGKGALHF
size: -; J: TRBJ1-1; V: TRBV5-1; CDR3: CASSFTGQNTEAFF
size: -; J: TRBJ2-1; V: TRBV29-1; CDR3: CSVAAGWNNEQFF
size: -; J: TRBJ2-7; V: TRBV10-3; CDR3: CALGAGGGEQYF
size: -; J: TRBJ2-7; V: TRBV14; CDR3: CASSRGGTLREQYF
size: -; J: TRBJ2-1; V: TRBV29-1; CDR3: CSGDEQFF
size: -; J: TRBJ1-3; V: TRBV11-2; CDR3: CASSLEAGSGNTIYF
size: once; J: TRBJ1-3; V: TRBV3-1/TRBV3-2; CDR3: CASSQVLSWNGNTIYF
size: -; J: TRBJ1-6; V: TRBV4-2; CDR3: CASSPRGQVRDSPLHF
size: -; J: TRBJ2-5; V: TRBV5-4; CDR3: CASSKDSQETQYF
size: -; J: TRBJ2-1; V: TRBV6-1; CDR3: CASSEVPNEQFF
size: -; J: TRBJ2-3; V: TRBV19; CDR3: CASSTLGSGSTDTQYF
size: -; J: TRBJ2-5; V: TRBV11-2; CDR3: CASSPQGAKETQYF
size: -; J: TRBJ2-1; V: TRBV5-4; CDR3: CASSSGRKRGYNEQFF
size: -; J: TRBJ1-3; V: TRBV7-8; CDR3: CASSNGQPGNTIYF
size: -; J: TRBJ1-2; V: TRBV19; CDR3: CASSTMGSINYGYTF
size: -; J: TRBJ2-7; V: TRBV3-1/TRBV3-2; CDR3: CASAPGPSSYEQYF
size: -; J: TRBJ2-1; V: TRBV18; CDR3: CASSPLGQGPNEQFF
size: -; J: TRBJ1-5; V: TRBV2; CDR3: CASSERGISNQPQHF
size: -; J: TRBJ1-1; V: TRBV18; CDR3: CASSPRRGENTEAFF
size: -; J: TRBJ1-2; V: TRBV5-4; CDR3: CASGERQGVYYGYTF
size: -; J: TRBJ1-5; V: TRBV10-3; CDR3: CAAGEHGGGNNQPQHF
size: -; J: TRBJ2-2; V: TRBV7-3; CDR3: CASSLAGGGTGELFF
size: -; J: TRBJ1-2; V: TRBV2; CDR3: CASSEARESGGYTF
size: -; J: TRBJ1-1; V: TRBV27; CDR3: CASSLGINTEAFF
size: -; J: TRBJ2-3; V: TRBV15; CDR3: CAVTQRRTSGGVTDTQYF
size: few; J: TRBJ2-7; V: TRBV12-1; CDR3: CASSRASGGYEQYF